This is a list of T cell receptor beta chains from one sample in a study of regulatory T cells in long-lasting Graves disease. TCRdb re-analysed the multiplex PCR reads in MiXCR, keeping a single row per CDR3 protein. The table has some 420,000 distinct CDR3 sequences, about 20% seen once; the top ten hold roughly 14%. This sample comprised peripheral blood mononuclear cells (PBMCs), obtained when the disease was refractory, from a patient treated with antithyroid drugs. Receptors originate from a female donor with Graves disease. The CDR3 runs from the conserved cysteine through the conserved F or W. Each record gives: clone size, D gene, J gene, V gene, CDR3 DNA, CDR3 protein. The D gene is left open where the match is weak. The listing skips clone size in some rows; elsewhere it reads once, few, many or a size class.

clone_size: many; d_call: TRBD1; j_call: TRBJ2-5; v_call: TRBV12-3/TRBV12-4; cdr3_nt: TGTGCCAGCAGTAGAGGGGGCCAACAAGAGACCCAGTACTTC; cdr3_aa: CASSRGGQQETQYF
clone_size: -; d_call: TRBD1; j_call: TRBJ2-7; v_call: TRBV7-6; cdr3_nt: TGTGCCAGCAGCTCGACGGACAGGGTCGACGAGCAGTACTTC; cdr3_aa: CASSSTDRVDEQYF
clone_size: few; d_call: -; j_call: TRBJ1-1; v_call: TRBV7-2; cdr3_nt: TGTGCCAGCAGCCCTCACATGGGGACTGAAGCTTTCTTT; cdr3_aa: CASSPHMGTEAFF
clone_size: many; d_call: -; j_call: TRBJ1-2; v_call: TRBV6-1; cdr3_nt: TGTGCCAGCAGCTTTTCGACAGCTTTCTCTGGCTACACCTTC; cdr3_aa: CASSFSTAFSGYTF
clone_size: many; d_call: -; j_call: TRBJ2-5; v_call: TRBV6-2/TRBV6-3; cdr3_nt: TGTGCCAGCAGTCCGGGACAAGAGACCCAGTACTTC; cdr3_aa: CASSPGQETQYF
clone_size: many; d_call: TRBD1; j_call: TRBJ1-4; v_call: TRBV18; cdr3_nt: TGTGCCAGCAGTCCTCAGGGGGCCAATGAAAAACTGTTTTTT; cdr3_aa: CASSPQGANEKLFF
clone_size: -; d_call: -; j_call: TRBJ2-7; v_call: TRBV2; cdr3_nt: TGTGCCAGCAGTGACCGGGACATATTCGAGGGGCAGTACTTC; cdr3_aa: CASSDRDIFEGQYF
clone_size: many; d_call: -; j_call: TRBJ2-5; v_call: TRBV28; cdr3_nt: TGTGCCAGCAGTTTCCGGGGACTCGGGGAGACCCAGTACTTC; cdr3_aa: CASSFRGLGETQYF
clone_size: many; d_call: -; j_call: TRBJ2-7; v_call: TRBV7-2; cdr3_nt: TGTGCCAGCAGCCGGTACAGAGACGAGCAGTACTTC; cdr3_aa: CASSRYRDEQYF
clone_size: few; d_call: -; j_call: TRBJ1-1; v_call: TRBV3-1; cdr3_nt: TGTGCCAGCAGCAACAATATGAACACTGAAGCTTTCTTT; cdr3_aa: CASSNNMNTEAFF
clone_size: many; d_call: -; j_call: TRBJ2-2; v_call: TRBV12-3/TRBV12-4; cdr3_nt: TGTGCCAGCAGTTTGTCCGTCCCGAACACCGGGGAGCTGTTTTTT; cdr3_aa: CASSLSVPNTGELFF
clone_size: -; d_call: TRBD1; j_call: TRBJ1-2; v_call: TRBV20-1; cdr3_nt: TGCAGTGCTGACAGGGTTGGCTACACCTTC; cdr3_aa: CSADRVGYTF
clone_size: few; d_call: -; j_call: TRBJ1-1; v_call: TRBV11-3; cdr3_nt: TGTGCCAGCAGCCCCTGGGGCCCGACAGGATTGAACACTGAAGCTTTCTTT; cdr3_aa: CASSPWGPTGLNTEAFF
clone_size: few; d_call: TRBD1; j_call: TRBJ1-2; v_call: TRBV5-5; cdr3_nt: TGTGCCAGCAGGCGGACAGGGTGGGCCTATGGCTACACCTTC; cdr3_aa: CASRRTGWAYGYTF
clone_size: many; d_call: -; j_call: TRBJ1-1; v_call: TRBV7-2; cdr3_nt: TGTGCCAGCAGCCCTCCGAACGGGAACACTGAAGCTTTCTTT; cdr3_aa: CASSPPNGNTEAFF
clone_size: many; d_call: -; j_call: TRBJ2-7; v_call: TRBV6-1; cdr3_nt: TGTGCCAGCAGTCGGGACAACGAGCAGTACTTC; cdr3_aa: CASSRDNEQYF
clone_size: many; d_call: TRBD2; j_call: TRBJ2-4; v_call: TRBV12-3/TRBV12-4; cdr3_nt: TGTGCCAGCAGTTTCGGGGGGACCAAAAACATTCAGTACTTC; cdr3_aa: CASSFGGTKNIQYF
clone_size: many; d_call: -; j_call: TRBJ1-5; v_call: TRBV6-5; cdr3_nt: TGTGCCAGCAGTTTGGGGCAGCCGAGCAGTCAGCCCCAGCATTTT; cdr3_aa: CASSLGQPSSQPQHF
clone_size: -; d_call: -; j_call: TRBJ1-2; v_call: TRBV27; cdr3_nt: TGTGCCAGTAGCGGGTCAGGGGAGTATGGCTACACCTTC; cdr3_aa: CASSGSGEYGYTF
clone_size: -; d_call: -; j_call: TRBJ1-3; v_call: TRBV29-1; cdr3_nt: TGCAGCGTTGAGAGGGGGGCTGGAAACACCATATATTTT; cdr3_aa: CSVERGAGNTIYF
clone_size: -; d_call: -; j_call: TRBJ2-1; v_call: TRBV5-1; cdr3_nt: TGCGCCAGCGTCCACGAGGGGGGCGCATACAATGAGCAGTTCTTC; cdr3_aa: CASVHEGGAYNEQFF
clone_size: many; d_call: -; j_call: TRBJ1-2; v_call: TRBV29-1; cdr3_nt: TGCAGCGTTGCCGGGACCTTCGGCTACACCTTC; cdr3_aa: CSVAGTFGYTF
clone_size: few; d_call: -; j_call: TRBJ1-4; v_call: TRBV27; cdr3_nt: TGTGCCAGCAGTTTCTCGAGAACACTTGAAAAACTGTTTTTT; cdr3_aa: CASSFSRTLEKLFF
clone_size: -; d_call: TRBD2; j_call: TRBJ2-2; v_call: TRBV3-1; cdr3_nt: TGTGCCAGCAAAAGAGGACTAGCGGGGGGGCTTGGGGAGCTGTTTTTT; cdr3_aa: CASKRGLAGGLGELFF
clone_size: -; d_call: -; j_call: TRBJ1-2; v_call: TRBV3-1; cdr3_nt: TGTGCCAGCAGCCAAGGAGGGAGGTATGGCTACACCTTC; cdr3_aa: CASSQGGRYGYTF
clone_size: many; d_call: -; j_call: TRBJ1-1; v_call: TRBV10-3; cdr3_nt: TGTGCCATCAAGGGGGGGCCGAACACTGAAGCTTTCTTT; cdr3_aa: CAIKGGPNTEAFF
clone_size: -; d_call: TRBD2; j_call: TRBJ2-1; v_call: TRBV29-1; cdr3_nt: TGCAGCGTTGAAGATAGCCTAGCGGGAGGGTGGGGGAATGAGCAGTTCTTC; cdr3_aa: CSVEDSLAGGWGNEQFF
clone_size: many; d_call: -; j_call: TRBJ2-7; v_call: TRBV2; cdr3_nt: TGTGCCAGAGGCCGGGACGGAGCCTACGAGCAGTACTTC; cdr3_aa: CARGRDGAYEQYF
clone_size: few; d_call: TRBD1; j_call: TRBJ2-7; v_call: TRBV25-1; cdr3_nt: TGTGCCAGCAGGCCGGACAGGGGGCTAGTGAGCGAGCAGTACTTC; cdr3_aa: CASRPDRGLVSEQYF
clone_size: -; d_call: TRBD1; j_call: TRBJ1-5; v_call: TRBV12-3/TRBV12-4; cdr3_nt: TGTGCCAGCAGAGGGGGAACAGGGGGCAATCAGCCCCAGCATTTT; cdr3_aa: CASRGGTGGNQPQHF
clone_size: many; d_call: -; j_call: TRBJ1-2; v_call: TRBV12-5; cdr3_nt: TGTGCTAGTGGTGCTTGGTCTGGGATGGGGAGCTACACCTTC; cdr3_aa: CASGAWSGMGSYTF
clone_size: many; d_call: -; j_call: TRBJ2-7; v_call: TRBV7-2; cdr3_nt: TGTGCCAGCAGCTTACAACTTGGAGGGGGTCGCAAGTGGGATACCTACGAGCAGTACTTC; cdr3_aa: CASSLQLGGGRKWDTYEQYF
clone_size: many; d_call: -; j_call: TRBJ1-1; v_call: TRBV2; cdr3_nt: TGTGCCAGCAGTGAAACAGGTTTGAACACTGAAGCTTTCTTT; cdr3_aa: CASSETGLNTEAFF
clone_size: -; d_call: -; j_call: TRBJ2-5; v_call: TRBV7-2; cdr3_nt: TGTGCCAGCAGCTTAGTAGCCCGAGAGACCCAGTACTTC; cdr3_aa: CASSLVARETQYF
clone_size: many; d_call: TRBD1; j_call: TRBJ1-6; v_call: TRBV6-1; cdr3_nt: TGTGCCAGCAGTCGACAGGGCTTTATCGGAGGTTCACCCCTCCACTTT; cdr3_aa: CASSRQGFIGGSPLHF
clone_size: many; d_call: TRBD1; j_call: TRBJ1-1; v_call: TRBV28; cdr3_nt: TGTGCCAGCAGTCAGACAGGGCGGAACACTGAAGCTTTCTTT; cdr3_aa: CASSQTGRNTEAFF
clone_size: many; d_call: -; j_call: TRBJ2-5; v_call: TRBV11-1; cdr3_nt: TGTGCCAGCAGCTTAGGTTCCGGGAGCGGGGAGACCCAGTACTTC; cdr3_aa: CASSLGSGSGETQYF
clone_size: many; d_call: -; j_call: TRBJ1-4; v_call: TRBV28; cdr3_nt: TGTGCCAGCAGTTCCGCAGCGGCAACTAATGAAAAACTGTTTTTT; cdr3_aa: CASSSAAATNEKLFF
clone_size: many; d_call: -; j_call: TRBJ1-1; v_call: TRBV28; cdr3_nt: TGTGCCAGCACCTATAACACTGAAGCTTTCTTT; cdr3_aa: CASTYNTEAFF
clone_size: many; d_call: -; j_call: TRBJ1-1; v_call: TRBV7-6; cdr3_nt: TGTGCCAGCAGCTTCTTGGCTGGTGAAGCTTTCTTT; cdr3_aa: CASSFLAGEAFF
clone_size: -; d_call: -; j_call: TRBJ2-7; v_call: TRBV20-1; cdr3_nt: TGCAGTGCTAGCCACTTCGACACATCCTACGAGCAGTACTTC; cdr3_aa: CSASHFDTSYEQYF
clone_size: -; d_call: TRBD1; j_call: TRBJ1-1; v_call: TRBV10-3; cdr3_nt: TGTGCCATCAGCCGCAGGGGGGACACTGAAGCTTTCTTT; cdr3_aa: CAISRRGDTEAFF
clone_size: few; d_call: -; j_call: TRBJ1-4; v_call: TRBV2; cdr3_nt: TGTGCCAGCAGGGCTCCCCGGGAGATTAATGAAAAACTGTTTTTT; cdr3_aa: CASRAPREINEKLFF
clone_size: -; d_call: -; j_call: TRBJ2-1; v_call: TRBV11-2; cdr3_nt: TGTGCCAGCAGCTCCCCCCCGGGAGATGAGCAGTTCTTC; cdr3_aa: CASSSPPGDEQFF
clone_size: many; d_call: -; j_call: TRBJ1-1; v_call: TRBV28; cdr3_nt: TGTGCCAGCCTATCCGGGGCAGCCTACATGAACACTGAAGCTTTCTTT; cdr3_aa: CASLSGAAYMNTEAFF